Below, 4 T cell receptor beta chains from the same sample are listed, as sequenced in a study of early stage breast cancer tumors. Profiled with immunoSEQ multiplex PCR; TCRdb holds only in-frame clones, not every one. Found here are 25,000 to 35,000 clones, roughly four fifths of them singletons; the top ten hold 9.5% to 13%. Input material: breast tumor tissue. These receptors were taken from a person aged 30 to 39 with breast cancer.

This clone has only a few counts. The chain combines TRBV4-2 with TRBJ1-2; TRBD1 is a possible D gene (6 bases). V lost 4 bases to trimming and J lost 8 bases, with 11 bases between them. The CDR3 runs 12 residues. The germline V gene has CDR1 LGHNA and CDR2 YNFKEQ. CDR3 loop: CASSLGTYGYTF. The CDR3 region has the DNA TGTGCCAGCAGCCTCGGGACATACGGCTACACCTTC.

The chain couples TRBV5-1 to TRBJ2-1, with unresolved D. The germline V and J ends were trimmed by 3 bases and 12 bases, with 10 bases remaining between them. The germline gives CDR1 SGHRS, CDR2 YFSETQ. CDR3 length: 11 amino acids. CDR3 amino acids: CASSSGPLQFF. CDR3 nucleotides: TGCGCCAGCAGCTCCGGTCCCCTGCAGTTCTTC.

The chain is built from TRBV5-6 and TRBJ2-7, with 11 bases lining up with TRBD2. V was pared by 5 bases and J by 0 bases, with 4 bases of the junction left unmatched. The CDR3 loop spans 15 amino acids. Germline-derived CDR1 and CDR2 are SGHDT and YYEEEE. The CDR3 sequence is CASSTGTSGSYEQYF. The CDR3 bases are TGTGCCAGCAGTACCGGGACTAGCGGCTCCTACGAGCAGTACTTC.

J is TRBJ1-5 and V is TRBV7-3; tentatively, D is TRBD1 (5 bases). The V end lost 6 bases, the J end lost 0 bases, and 24 bases lay between the germline ends. The CDR3 extends over 19 amino acids. The germline gives CDR1 SGHTA, CDR2 FQGTGA. As DNA, the CDR3 is TGTGCCAGCAGTGCGAGGATACCAGGGTGGTCTAGTAGCAATCAGCCCCAGCATTTT. As protein: CASSARIPGWSSSNQPQHF. Filled out from reference TRBV7-3 and TRBJ1-5, the complete variable domain reads GAGVSQTPSNKVTEKGKYVELRCDPISGHTALYWYRQSLGQGPEFLIYFQGTGAADDSGLPNDRFFAVRPEGSVSTLKIQRTERGDSAVYLCASSARIPGWSSSNQPQHFGDGTRLSIL.